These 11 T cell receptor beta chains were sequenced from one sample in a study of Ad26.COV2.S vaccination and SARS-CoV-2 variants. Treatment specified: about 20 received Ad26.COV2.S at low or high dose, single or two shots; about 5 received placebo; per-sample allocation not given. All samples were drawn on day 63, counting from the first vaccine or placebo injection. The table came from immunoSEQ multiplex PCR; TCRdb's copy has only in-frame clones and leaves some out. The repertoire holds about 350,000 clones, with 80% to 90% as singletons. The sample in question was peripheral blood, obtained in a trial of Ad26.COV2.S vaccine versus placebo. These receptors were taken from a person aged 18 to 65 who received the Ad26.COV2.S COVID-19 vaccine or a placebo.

Here the CDR3 reads CASSTPPHRGGTGELFF. CDR3 coding DNA: TGTGCCAGCAGTACCCCTCCACACAGGGGAGGGACCGGGGAGCTGTTTTTT. This chain joins TRBV6-2 or TRBV6-3 and TRBJ2-2; D may correspond to TRBD1 or TRBD2 (7 bases each). V was trimmed by 5 bases and J by 5 bases, leaving 21 bases between them. The germline gives CDR1 MNHEY, CDR2 SVGEGT. The CDR3 is 17 amino acids.

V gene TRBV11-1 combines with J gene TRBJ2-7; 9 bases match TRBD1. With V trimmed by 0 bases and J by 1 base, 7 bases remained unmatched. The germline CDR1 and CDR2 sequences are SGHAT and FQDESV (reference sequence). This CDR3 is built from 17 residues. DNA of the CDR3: TGTGCCAGCAGCTTAGCGATCGTGGGACAGGGTTCCTACGAGCAGTACTTC. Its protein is CASSLAIVGQGSYEQYF.

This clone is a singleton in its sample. Written as DNA, the CDR3 is TGCGCCAGCACGGACGAGGGGGCGAGCGATGATGAAAAACTGTTTTTT. Translating gives CASTDEGASDDEKLFF. This chain links TRBV23-1 with TRBJ1-4, with 7 positions matching TRBD1. TRBV23-1 is filed as an ORF, its function uncertain. CDR3 length: 16 amino acids. V trimming: 7 bases; J trimming: 6 bases; junction bases outside the gene matches: 14.

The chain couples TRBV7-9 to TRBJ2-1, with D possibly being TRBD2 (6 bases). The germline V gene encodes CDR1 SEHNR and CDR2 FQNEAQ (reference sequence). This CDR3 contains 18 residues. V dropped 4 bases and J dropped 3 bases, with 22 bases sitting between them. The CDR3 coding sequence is TGTGCCAGCAGCTCGACACTTCGACTAGTAGGGCACTACAATGAGCAGTTCTTC. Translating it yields CASSSTLRLVGHYNEQFF.

CDR3 DNA sequence: TGTGCCACCCAAGAAACAGGTGGAACATTTAACGGCAATGAGCAGTTCTTC. Amino acid sequence: CATQETGGTFNGNEQFF. V is TRBV19 and J is TRBJ2-1, with D perhaps matching TRBD1 (5 bases). The V end was cut by 10 bases, the J end by 6 bases, with 28 bases between. The CDR3 spans 17 residues. Per the germline V gene, CDR1 is LNHDA and CDR2 is SQIVND (reference sequence).

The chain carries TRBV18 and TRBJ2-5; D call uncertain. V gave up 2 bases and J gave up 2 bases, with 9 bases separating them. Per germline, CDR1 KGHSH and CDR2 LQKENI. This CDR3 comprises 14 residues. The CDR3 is CASSPRTTQETQYF. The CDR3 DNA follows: TGTGCCAGCTCACCAAGGACGACGCAAGAGACCCAGTACTTC.

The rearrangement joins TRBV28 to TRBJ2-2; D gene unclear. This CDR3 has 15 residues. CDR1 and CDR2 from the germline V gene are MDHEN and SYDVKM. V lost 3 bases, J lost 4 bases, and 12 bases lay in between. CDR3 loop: CASSFGGSGTGELFF. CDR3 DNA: TGTGCCAGCAGTTTCGGTGGATCGGGCACCGGGGAGCTGTTTTTT.

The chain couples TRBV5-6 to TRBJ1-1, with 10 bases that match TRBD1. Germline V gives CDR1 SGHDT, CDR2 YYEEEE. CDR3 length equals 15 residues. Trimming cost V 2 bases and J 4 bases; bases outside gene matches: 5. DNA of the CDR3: TGTGCCAGCAGCTTCGACAGGGGGCGCGTCACTGAAGCTTTCTTT. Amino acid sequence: CASSFDRGRVTEAFF.

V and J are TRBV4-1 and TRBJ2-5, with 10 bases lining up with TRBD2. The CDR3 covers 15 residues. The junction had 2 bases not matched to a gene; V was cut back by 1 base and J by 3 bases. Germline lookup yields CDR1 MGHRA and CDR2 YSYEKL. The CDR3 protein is CASSQGLAGEETQYF. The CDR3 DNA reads TGCGCCAGCAGCCAAGGCCTAGCGGGGGAAGAGACCCAGTACTTC.

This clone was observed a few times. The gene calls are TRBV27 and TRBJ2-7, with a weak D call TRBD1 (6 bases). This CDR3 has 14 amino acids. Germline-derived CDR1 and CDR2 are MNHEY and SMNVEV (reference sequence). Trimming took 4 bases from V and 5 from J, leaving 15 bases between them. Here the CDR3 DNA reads TGTGCCAGCAGTTCGTCTCGCAGGACAGACGAGCAGTACTTC. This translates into CASSSSRRTDEQYF.

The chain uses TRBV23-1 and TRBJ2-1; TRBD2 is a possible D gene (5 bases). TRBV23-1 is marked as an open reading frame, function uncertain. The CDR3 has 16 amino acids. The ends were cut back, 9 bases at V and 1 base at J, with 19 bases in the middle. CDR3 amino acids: CARPTVEVSSYNEQFF. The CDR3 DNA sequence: TGCGCCAGGCCCACGGTGGAGGTCTCATCCTACAATGAGCAGTTCTTC.